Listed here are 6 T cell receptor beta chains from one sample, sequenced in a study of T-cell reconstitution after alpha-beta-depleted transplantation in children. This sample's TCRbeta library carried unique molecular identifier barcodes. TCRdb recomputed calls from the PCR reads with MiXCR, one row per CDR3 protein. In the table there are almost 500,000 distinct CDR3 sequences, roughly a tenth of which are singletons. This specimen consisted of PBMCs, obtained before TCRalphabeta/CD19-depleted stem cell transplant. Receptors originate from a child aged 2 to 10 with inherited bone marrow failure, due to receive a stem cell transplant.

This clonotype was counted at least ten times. CDR3: CASSFPTWNSPLHF. CDR3 DNA: TGTGCCAGCAGTTTCCCGACGTGGAATTCACCCCTCCACTTT. The rearrangement uses TRBV27 and TRBJ1-6; no definite D call. The CDR3 has 14 residues. The V end lost 3 bases, the J end lost 7 bases, and 10 bases lay between the germline ends. The germline V gene has CDR1 MNHEY and CDR2 SMNVEV (reference sequence).

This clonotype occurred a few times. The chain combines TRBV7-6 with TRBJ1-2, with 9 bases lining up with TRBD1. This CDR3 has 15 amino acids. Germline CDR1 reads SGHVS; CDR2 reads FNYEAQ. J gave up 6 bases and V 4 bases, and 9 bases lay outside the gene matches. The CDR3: CASSSGQGGSDGYTF. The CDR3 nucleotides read TGTGCCAGCAGCTCGGGACAGGGAGGATCAGATGGCTACACCTTC.

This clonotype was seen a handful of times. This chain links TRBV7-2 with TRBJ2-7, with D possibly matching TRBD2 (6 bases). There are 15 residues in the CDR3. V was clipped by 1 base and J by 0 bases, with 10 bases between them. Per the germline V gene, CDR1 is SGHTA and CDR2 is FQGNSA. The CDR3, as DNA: TGTGCCAGCAGCTTAGTTCGGGAGCTCTCCTACGAGCAGTACTTC. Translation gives CASSLVRELSYEQYF. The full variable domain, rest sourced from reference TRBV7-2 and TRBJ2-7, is GAGVSQSPSNKVTEKGKDVELRCDPISGHTALYWYRQSLGQGLEFLIYFQGNSAPDKSGLPSDRFSAERTGGSVSTLTIQRTQQEDSAVYLCASSLVRELSYEQYFGPGTRLTVT.

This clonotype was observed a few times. The CDR3 DNA reads TGTGCCAGCAGCTCCCCAGGGGGCGGCACAGATACGCAGTATTTT. Protein: CASSSPGGGTDTQYF. The genes are TRBV7-2 and TRBJ2-3; TRBD1 agrees at 8 bases. The CDR3 covers 15 residues. Looked up from germline, CDR1 is SGHTA and CDR2 is FQGNSA. V lost 4 bases and J lost 1; bases outside the gene matches: 4.

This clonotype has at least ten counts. In DNA form, the CDR3 reads TGTGCCAGTAGTATAGGCGGGGGGGGCTACAATGAGCAGTTCTTC. This translates into CASSIGGGGYNEQFF. The J gene is TRBJ2-1, the V gene TRBV19; TRBD2 matches at 9 bases. The germline V gene encodes CDR1 LNHDA and CDR2 SQIVND (reference sequence). This CDR3 comprises 15 residues. V lost 1 base and J lost 3; bases outside the gene matches: 1.

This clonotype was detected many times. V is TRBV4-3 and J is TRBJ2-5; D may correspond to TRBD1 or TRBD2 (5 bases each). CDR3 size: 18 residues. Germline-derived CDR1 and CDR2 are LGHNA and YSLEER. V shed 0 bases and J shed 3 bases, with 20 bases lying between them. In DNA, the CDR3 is TGCGCCAGCAGCCAAGAACGGGCGGGTATGGGGGTCGAAGAGACCCAGTACTTC. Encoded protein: CASSQERAGMGVEETQYF.